This T cell receptor beta chain emerged from a study of cytomegalovirus exposure and HLA in healthy donors. Study-level results: The number of N-insertions in an Asian-associated ancestry cluster was reportedly below the roughly 670-donor mean in a later analysis.

PCR was performed using 60 Vbeta and 13 Jbeta primers. The method was immunoSEQ multiplex PCR; TCRdb's version includes in-frame clones alone and lacks a portion of them. The sample has 150,000 to 160,000 clones; approximately 84% are singletons. Sampled while nominally healthy, donors likely had unrecorded immune exposures. As concerns this clone: The antigen is not known.

Sequencing was carried out using PBMCs. The TCR was taken from a young woman in good health and CMV-seronegative.

The CDR3: CASSLVPSGTAYNEQFF. The CDR3, as DNA: TGTGCCAGCAGCTTAGTTCCTAGCGGGACCGCATACAATGAGCAGTTCTTC. The chain couples TRBV7-2 to TRBJ2-1, with TRBD2 matching over 9 bases. There are 17 residues in the CDR3. J lost 4 bases, V lost 1 base, and 8 bases had no gene match. Germline V lookup: CDR1 SGHTA, CDR2 FQGNSA.